This paragraph reports one T cell receptor (beta chain). This entry is derived from a study of T cell clones after liver transplantation. Generated by immunoSEQ multiplex PCR, the TCRdb table keeps only in-frame clones and is missing some. The sample contains more than 65,000 clones, approximately 80% of which appear only once. The CDR3 extends over 13 amino acids. Trimming stripped 5 bases from V and 7 bases from J, with 14 bases between. Germline V gene lookup returns CDR1 SGHVS and CDR2 FNYEAQ. V and J are TRBV7-6 and TRBJ1-1; possibly TRBD1 for D (6 bases). This TCR was sampled from a human patient who received a liver transplant. The graft donor may have contributed some T cells. The sequencing here drew on CD4+ T cells from blood, taken 12 months after liver transplant. CDR3 region: CASSPFRGSEAFF. CDR3 coding DNA: TGTGCCAGCAGCCCCTTCAGGGGAAGTGAAGCTTTCTTT.